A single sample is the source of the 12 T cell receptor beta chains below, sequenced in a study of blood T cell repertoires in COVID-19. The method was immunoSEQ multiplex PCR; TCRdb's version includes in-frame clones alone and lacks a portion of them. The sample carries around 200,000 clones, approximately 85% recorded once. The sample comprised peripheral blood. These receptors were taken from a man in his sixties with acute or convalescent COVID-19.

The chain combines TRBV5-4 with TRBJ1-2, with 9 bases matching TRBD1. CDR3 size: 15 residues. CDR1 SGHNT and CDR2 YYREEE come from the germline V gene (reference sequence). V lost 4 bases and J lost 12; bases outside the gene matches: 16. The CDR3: CASSGPGTGLKLDTF. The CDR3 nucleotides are TGTGCCAGCAGCGGCCCCGGGACAGGGCTTAAACTGGACACCTTC. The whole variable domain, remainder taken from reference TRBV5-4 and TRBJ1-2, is ETGVTQSPTHLIKTRGQQVTLRCSSQSGHNTVSWYQQALGQGPQFIFQYYREEENGRGNFPPRFSGLQFPNYSSELNVNALELDDSALYLCASSGPGTGLKLDTFGSGTRLTVV.

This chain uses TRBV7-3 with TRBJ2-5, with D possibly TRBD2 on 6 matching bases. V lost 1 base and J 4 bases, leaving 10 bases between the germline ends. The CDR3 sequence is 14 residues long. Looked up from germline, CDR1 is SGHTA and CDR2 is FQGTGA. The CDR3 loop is CASSLNGGRETQYF. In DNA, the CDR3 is TGTGCCAGCAGCTTAAATGGGGGGAGAGAGACCCAGTACTTC.

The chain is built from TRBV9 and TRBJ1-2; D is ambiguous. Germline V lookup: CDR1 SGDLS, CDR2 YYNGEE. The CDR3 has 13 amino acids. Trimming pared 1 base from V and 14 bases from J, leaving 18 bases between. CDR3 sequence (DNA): TGTGCCAGCAGCGTAAGCTCCCACCCTCGGCGGACCTTC. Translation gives CASSVSSHPRRTF.

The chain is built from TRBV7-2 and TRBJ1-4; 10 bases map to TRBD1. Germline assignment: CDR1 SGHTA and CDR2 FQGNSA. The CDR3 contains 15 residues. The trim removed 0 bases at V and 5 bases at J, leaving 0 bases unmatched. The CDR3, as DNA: TGTGCCAGCAGCTTAGCGGACAGGGGGAATGAAAAACTGTTTTTT. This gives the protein CASSLADRGNEKLFF.

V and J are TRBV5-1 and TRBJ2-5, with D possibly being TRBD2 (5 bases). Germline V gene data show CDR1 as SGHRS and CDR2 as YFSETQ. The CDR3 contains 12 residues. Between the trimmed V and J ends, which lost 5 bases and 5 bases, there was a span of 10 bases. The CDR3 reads CASSPEVETQYF. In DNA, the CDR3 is TGCGCCAGCAGTCCGGAGGTGGAGACCCAGTACTTC.

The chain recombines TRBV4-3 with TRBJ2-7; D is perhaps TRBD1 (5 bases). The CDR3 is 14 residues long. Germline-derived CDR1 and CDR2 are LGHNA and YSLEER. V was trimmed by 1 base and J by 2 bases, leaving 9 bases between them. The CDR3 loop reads CASSQGDRTYEQYF. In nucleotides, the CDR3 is TGCGCCAGCAGCCAAGGAGACAGAACCTACGAGCAGTACTTC.

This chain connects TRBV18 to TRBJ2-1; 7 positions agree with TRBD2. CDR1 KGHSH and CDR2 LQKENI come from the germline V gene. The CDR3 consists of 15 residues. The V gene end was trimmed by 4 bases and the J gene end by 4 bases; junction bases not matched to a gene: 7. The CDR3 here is CASSQLLAVYNEQFF. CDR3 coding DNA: TGTGCCAGCTCACAATTGCTAGCGGTTTACAATGAGCAGTTCTTC.

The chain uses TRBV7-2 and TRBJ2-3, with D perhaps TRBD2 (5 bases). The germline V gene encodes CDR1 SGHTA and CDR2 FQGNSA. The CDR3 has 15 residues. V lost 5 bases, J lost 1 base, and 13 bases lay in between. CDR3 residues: CASSPLGSGTDTQYF. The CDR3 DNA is TGTGCCAGCAGCCCCCTAGGTAGCGGCACAGATACGCAGTATTTT.

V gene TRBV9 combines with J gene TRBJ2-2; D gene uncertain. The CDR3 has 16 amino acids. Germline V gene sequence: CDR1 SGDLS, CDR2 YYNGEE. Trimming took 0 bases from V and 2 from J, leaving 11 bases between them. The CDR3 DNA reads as TGTGCCAGCAGCGTAGAGGCCGGGTATAACACCGGGGAGCTGTTTTTT. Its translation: CASSVEAGYNTGELFF.

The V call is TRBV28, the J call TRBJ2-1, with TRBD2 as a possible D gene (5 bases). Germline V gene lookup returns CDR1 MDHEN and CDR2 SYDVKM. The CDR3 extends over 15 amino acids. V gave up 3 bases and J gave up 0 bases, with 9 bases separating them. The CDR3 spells CASSFSGSSYNEQFF. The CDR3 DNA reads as TGTGCCAGCAGTTTTTCTGGGAGCTCCTACAATGAGCAGTTCTTC.

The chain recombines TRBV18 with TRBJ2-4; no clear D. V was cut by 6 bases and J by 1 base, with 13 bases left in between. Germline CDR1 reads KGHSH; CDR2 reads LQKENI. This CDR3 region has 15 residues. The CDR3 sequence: CASSEASQAKNIQYF. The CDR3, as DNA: TGTGCCAGCTCCGAGGCCTCGCAGGCCAAAAACATTCAGTACTTC.

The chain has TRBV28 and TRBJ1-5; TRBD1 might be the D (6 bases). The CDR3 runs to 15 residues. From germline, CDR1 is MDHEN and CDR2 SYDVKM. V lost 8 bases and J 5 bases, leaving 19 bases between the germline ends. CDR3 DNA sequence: TGTGCCAGCGAGGACGCCGGGACAACCGATCAGCCCCAGCATTTT. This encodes CASEDAGTTDQPQHF.